This TCR beta chain was documented in a study of CD8+ T cells in alopecia areata. Germline-derived CDR1 and CDR2 are SQVTM and ANQGSEA. The V and J ends lost 1 base and 1 base respectively, with 10 bases between them. The CDR3 length is 15 residues. The treatment is: oral pan-JAK inhibitor, 5-10 mg twice daily. Obtained from alopecia areata patients were lesional scalp punch biopsies along with peripheral blood. RNA extraction and reverse transcription yielded cDNA as sequencing template. Using immunoSEQ multiplex PCR, the repertoire was profiled, and TCRdb retains in-frame clones only, with some absent. Of 200,000 to 250,000 clones detected, approximately 67% appear once; the ten largest clones hold approximately 1.2%.

This receptor was identified in a human donor with alopecia areata. The gene calls are TRBV29-1 and TRBJ2-2; D might be TRBD1 (6 bases). Sample: CD4+ T cells sorted from blood, taken at approximately week 44, from a patient treated with tofacitinib. CDR3 region: CSVEVGAVNTGELFF. CDR3 DNA: TGCAGCGTTGAAGTGGGGGCAGTGAACACCGGGGAGCTGTTTTTT.